This T cell receptor (beta chain) is drawn from a study of cytomegalovirus exposure and HLA in healthy donors. On the study more broadly: Among roughly 190 million T cells, an earlier analysis found approximately 110 million unique TCR beta sequences.

J gave up 3 bases and V 3 bases, and 8 bases lay outside the gene matches. The CDR3 runs 15 residues. Germline lookup yields CDR1 SGHRS and CDR2 YFSETQ. Researchers ran the PCR with 60 Vbeta and 13 Jbeta primers. Assay: immunoSEQ multiplex PCR; the TCRdb copy retains only in-frame clones and omits some. Of some 30,000 clones listed, around 87% are singletons. The gene calls are TRBV5-1 and TRBJ2-7; 8 bases align to TRBD1. Sequencing input: PBMCs. The clonotype originates from a boy aged 10-17 years in good health and CMV-seronegative. CDR3 coding DNA: TGCGCCAGCAGCTCACACGGACAGGGAAGCTACGAGCAGTACTTC. The encoded protein is CASSSHGQGSYEQYF.